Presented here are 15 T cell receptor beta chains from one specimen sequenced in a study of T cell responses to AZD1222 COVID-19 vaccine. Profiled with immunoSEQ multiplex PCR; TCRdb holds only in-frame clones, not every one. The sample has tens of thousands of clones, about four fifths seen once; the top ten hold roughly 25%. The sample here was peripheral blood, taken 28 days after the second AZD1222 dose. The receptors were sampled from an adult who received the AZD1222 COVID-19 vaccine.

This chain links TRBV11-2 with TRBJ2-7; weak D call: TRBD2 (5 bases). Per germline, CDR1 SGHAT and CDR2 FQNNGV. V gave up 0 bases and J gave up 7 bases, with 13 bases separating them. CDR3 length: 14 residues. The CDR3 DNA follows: TGTGCCAGCAGCTTAGACGTCCTTTCGGGGGAGCAGTACTTC. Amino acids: CASSLDVLSGEQYF.

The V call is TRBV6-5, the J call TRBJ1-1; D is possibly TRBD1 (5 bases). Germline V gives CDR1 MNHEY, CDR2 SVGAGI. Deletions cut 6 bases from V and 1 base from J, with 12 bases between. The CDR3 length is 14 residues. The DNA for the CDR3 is TGTGCCAGCAGGGCAGGGTTAAGGAACACTGAAGCTTTCTTT. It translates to CASRAGLRNTEAFF.

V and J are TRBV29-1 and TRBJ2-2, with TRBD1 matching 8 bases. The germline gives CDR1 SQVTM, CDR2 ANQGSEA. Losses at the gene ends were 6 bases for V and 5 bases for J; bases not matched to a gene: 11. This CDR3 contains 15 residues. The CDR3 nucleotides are TGCAGCGTCTCTTTGGGACAGGCCTTTACCGGGGAGCTGTTTTTT. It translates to CSVSLGQAFTGELFF.

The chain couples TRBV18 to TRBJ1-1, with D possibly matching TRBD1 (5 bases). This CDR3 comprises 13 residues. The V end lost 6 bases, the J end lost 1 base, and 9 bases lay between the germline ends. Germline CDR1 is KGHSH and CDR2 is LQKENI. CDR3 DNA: TGTGCCAGCTCCCTAACAGGGAACACTGAAGCTTTCTTT. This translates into CASSLTGNTEAFF. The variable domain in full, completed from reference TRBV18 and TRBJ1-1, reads NAGVMQNPRHLVRRRGQEARLRCSPMKGHSHVYWYRQLPEEGLKFMVYLQKENIIDESGMPKERFSAEFPKEGPSILRIQQVVRGDSAAYFCASSLTGNTEAFFGQGTRLTVV.

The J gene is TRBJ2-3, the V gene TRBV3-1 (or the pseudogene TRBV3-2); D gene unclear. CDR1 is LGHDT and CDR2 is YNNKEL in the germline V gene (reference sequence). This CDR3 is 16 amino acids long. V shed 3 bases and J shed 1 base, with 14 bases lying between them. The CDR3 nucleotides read TGTGCCAGCAGCCATGCCCGGGTATGGGGCACAGATACGCAGTATTTT. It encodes CASSHARVWGTDTQYF.

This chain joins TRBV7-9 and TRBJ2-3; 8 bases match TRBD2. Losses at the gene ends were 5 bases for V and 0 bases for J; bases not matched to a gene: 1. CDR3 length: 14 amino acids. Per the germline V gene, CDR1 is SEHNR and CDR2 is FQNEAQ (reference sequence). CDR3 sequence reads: CASSASGSTDTQYF. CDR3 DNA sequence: TGTGCCAGCAGCGCTAGCGGGAGCACAGATACGCAGTATTTT.

CDR3: CASSLAGGAGTEAFF. The CDR3 bases are TGTGCCAGCAGCTTAGCAGGGGGGGCAGGCACTGAAGCTTTCTTT. V is TRBV7-9 and J is TRBJ1-1; a weak D match, TRBD1 (6 bases). V was cut by 0 bases and J by 4 bases, with 12 bases left in between. The germline CDR1 and CDR2 sequences are SEHNR and FQNEAQ (reference sequence). This CDR3 region has 15 residues.

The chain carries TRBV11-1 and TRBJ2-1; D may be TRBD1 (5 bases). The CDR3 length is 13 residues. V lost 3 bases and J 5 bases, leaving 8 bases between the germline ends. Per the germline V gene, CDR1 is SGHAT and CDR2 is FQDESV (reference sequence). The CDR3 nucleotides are TGTGCCAGCAGCTTGGGGCTTGACAATGAGCAGTTCTTC. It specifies CASSLGLDNEQFF.

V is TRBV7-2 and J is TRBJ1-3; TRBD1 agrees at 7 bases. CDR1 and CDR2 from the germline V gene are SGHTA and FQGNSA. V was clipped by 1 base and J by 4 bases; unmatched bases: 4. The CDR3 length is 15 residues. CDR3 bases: TGTGCCAGCAGCTTAGGAGGGGGCTCGGGAAACACCATATATTTT. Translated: CASSLGGGSGNTIYF.

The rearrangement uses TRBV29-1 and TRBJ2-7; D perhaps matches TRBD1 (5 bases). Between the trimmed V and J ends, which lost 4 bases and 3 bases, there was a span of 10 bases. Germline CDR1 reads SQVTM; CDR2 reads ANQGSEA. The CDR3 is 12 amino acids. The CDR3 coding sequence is TGCAGCGTTGGCAGGACAATCTACGAGCAGTACTTC. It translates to CSVGRTIYEQYF.

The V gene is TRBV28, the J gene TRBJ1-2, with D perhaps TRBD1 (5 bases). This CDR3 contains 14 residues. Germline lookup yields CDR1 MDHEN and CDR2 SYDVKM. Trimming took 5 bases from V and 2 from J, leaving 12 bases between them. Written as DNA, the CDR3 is TGTGCCAGCAGTCATGGGACGTTGAACTATGGCTACACCTTC. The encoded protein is CASSHGTLNYGYTF.

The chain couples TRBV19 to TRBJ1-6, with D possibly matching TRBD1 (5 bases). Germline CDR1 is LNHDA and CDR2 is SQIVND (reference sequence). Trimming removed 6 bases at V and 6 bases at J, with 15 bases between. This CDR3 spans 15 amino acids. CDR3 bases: TGTGCCAGTAGAAAGCCGGGACGGACTAATTCACCCCTCCACTTT. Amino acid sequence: CASRKPGRTNSPLHF.

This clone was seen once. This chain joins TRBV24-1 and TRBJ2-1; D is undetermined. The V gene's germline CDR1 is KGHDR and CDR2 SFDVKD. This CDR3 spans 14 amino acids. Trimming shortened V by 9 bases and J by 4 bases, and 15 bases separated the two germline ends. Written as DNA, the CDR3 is TGTGCCACCTCCCCCGCTCTGGGTTACAATGAGCAGTTCTTC. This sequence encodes CATSPALGYNEQFF.

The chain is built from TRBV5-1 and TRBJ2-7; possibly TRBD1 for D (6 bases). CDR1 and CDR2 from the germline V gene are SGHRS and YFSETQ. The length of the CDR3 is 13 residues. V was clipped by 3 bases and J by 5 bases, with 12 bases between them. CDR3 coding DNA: TGCGCCAGCAGCTCCATGTACAGGGACGAGCAGTACTTC. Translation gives CASSSMYRDEQYF.

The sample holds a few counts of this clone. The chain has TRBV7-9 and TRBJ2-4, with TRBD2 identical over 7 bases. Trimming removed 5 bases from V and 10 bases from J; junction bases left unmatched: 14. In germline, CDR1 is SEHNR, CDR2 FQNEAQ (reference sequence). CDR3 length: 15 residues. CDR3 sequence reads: CASSRPGLQFGIQYF. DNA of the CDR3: TGTGCCAGCAGCCGGCCGGGACTACAGTTCGGGATTCAGTACTTC.